This TCR beta chain was identified in a study of identical twins. TCRdb reanalysed the 5' RACE reads using MiXCR and keeps one entry per CDR3 protein. The table records 520,000 or so distinct CDR3 sequences, about 20% of them present only once. Germline CDR1 and CDR2: DFQATT and SNEGSKA (reference sequence). The CDR3 covers 13 residues. V shed 4 bases and J shed 1 base, with 8 bases lying between them. Overall study results and limits: Findings came from cross-sectional statistics, without long-term follow-up of donors.

This clonotype was counted between two and nine times. Its target is not known. In addition, the sample was reused for a study of T cells expressing NK-cell markers.

The genes are TRBV20-1 and TRBJ2-1; no firm D call. The sequenced material came from CD4+ T cells sorted from blood. The clonotype originates from a young woman in good health. The CDR3 nucleotides are TGCAGTGCTACGAAGGGATCCTACAATGAGCAGTTCTTC. It translates to CSATKGSYNEQFF.